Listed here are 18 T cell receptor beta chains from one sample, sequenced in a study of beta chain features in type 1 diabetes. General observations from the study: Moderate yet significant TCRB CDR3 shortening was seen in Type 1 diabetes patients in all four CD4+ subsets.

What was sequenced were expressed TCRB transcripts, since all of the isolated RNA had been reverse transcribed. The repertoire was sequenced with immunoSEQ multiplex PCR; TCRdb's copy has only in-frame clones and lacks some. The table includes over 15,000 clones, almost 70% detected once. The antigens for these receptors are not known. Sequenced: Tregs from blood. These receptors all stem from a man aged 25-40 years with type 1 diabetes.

The CDR3: CARFGGWGETQYF. The CDR3 DNA reads as TGCGCCAGGTTTGGGGGGTGGGGGGAGACCCAGTACTTC. J is TRBJ2-5 and V is TRBV10-1; possibly TRBD2 for D (6 bases). This CDR3 spans 13 amino acids. The V gene lost 9 bases and the J gene lost 5 bases, with 16 bases spanning the gap. Germline V gene sequence: CDR1 WNHNN, CDR2 SYGVQD (reference sequence).

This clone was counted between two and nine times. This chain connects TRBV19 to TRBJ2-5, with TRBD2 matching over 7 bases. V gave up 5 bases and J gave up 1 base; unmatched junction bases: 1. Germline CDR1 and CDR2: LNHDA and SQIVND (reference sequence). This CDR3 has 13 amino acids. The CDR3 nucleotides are TGTGCCAGTAGTGGGGGGGGCCAAGAGACCCAGTACTTC. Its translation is CASSGGGQETQYF.

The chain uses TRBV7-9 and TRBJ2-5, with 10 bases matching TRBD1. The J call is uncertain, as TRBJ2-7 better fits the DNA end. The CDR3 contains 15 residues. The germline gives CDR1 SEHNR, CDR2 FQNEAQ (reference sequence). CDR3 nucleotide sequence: TGTGCCAGCAGCTCACCGGGACAGGGGTTCTACGAGCAGTACTTC. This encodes CASSSPGQGFYEQYF.

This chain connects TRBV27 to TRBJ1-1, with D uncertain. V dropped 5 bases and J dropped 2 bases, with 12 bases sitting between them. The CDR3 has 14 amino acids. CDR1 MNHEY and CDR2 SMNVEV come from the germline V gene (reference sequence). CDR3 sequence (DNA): TGTGCCAGCAGTGCCCAGAATCCCAACACTGAAGCTTTCTTT. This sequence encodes CASSAQNPNTEAFF.

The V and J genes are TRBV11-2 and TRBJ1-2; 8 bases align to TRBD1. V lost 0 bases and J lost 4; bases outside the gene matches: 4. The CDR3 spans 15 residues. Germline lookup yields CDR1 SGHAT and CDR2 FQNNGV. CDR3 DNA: TGTGCCAGCAGCTTAGACGTCGGACAGGGCTATGGCTACACCTTC. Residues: CASSLDVGQGYGYTF.

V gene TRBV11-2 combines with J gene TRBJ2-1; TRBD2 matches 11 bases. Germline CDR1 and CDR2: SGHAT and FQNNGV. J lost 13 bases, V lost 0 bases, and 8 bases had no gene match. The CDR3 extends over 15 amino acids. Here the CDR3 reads CASSLDPYTSGRQFF. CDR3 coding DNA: TGTGCCAGCAGCTTAGATCCCTACACTAGCGGGAGACAGTTCTTC.

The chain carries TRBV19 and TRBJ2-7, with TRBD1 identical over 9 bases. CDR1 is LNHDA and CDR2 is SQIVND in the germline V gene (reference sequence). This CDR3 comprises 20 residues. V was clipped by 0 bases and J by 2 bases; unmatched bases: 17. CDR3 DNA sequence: TGTGCCAGTAGTATAGATACCTCCGGGACAGGGAACCCAAGGGCCTACGAGCAGTACTTC. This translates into CASSIDTSGTGNPRAYEQYF.

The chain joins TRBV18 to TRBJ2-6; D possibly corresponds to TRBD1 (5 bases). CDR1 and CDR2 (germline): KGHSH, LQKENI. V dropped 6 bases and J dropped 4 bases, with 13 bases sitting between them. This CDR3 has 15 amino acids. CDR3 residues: CASSSQGTGANVLTF. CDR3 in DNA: TGTGCCAGCTCCTCCCAGGGAACCGGGGCCAACGTCCTGACTTTC.

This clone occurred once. The DNA for the CDR3 is TGTGCCAGCACCCGATCGGTGGGCTCACCCCTCCACTTT. This gives the protein CASTRSVGSPLHF. This chain links TRBV9 with TRBJ1-6; no clear D gene. Germline V gene sequence: CDR1 SGDLS, CDR2 YYNGEE. This CDR3 is 13 amino acids long. With 6 bases removed from V and 10 bases from J, the gap between germline ends came to 14 bases. The complete variable domain, with remaining parts taken from reference TRBV9 and TRBJ1-6, reads DSGVTQTPKHLITATGQRVTLRCSPRSGDLSVYWYQQSLDQGLQFLIQYYNGEERAKGNILERFSAQQFPDLHSELNLSSLELGDSALYFCASTRSVGSPLHFGNGTRLTVT.

CDR3 bases: TGTGCCAGCAGTGCGACTAGCGGGTTCACAGATACGCAGTATTTT. Its translation is CASSATSGFTDTQYF. The V gene is TRBV6-1, the J gene TRBJ2-3; 10 bases are a match to TRBD2. CDR1 and CDR2 from the germline V gene are MNHNS and SASEGT. This CDR3 comprises 15 residues. With V trimmed by 4 bases and J by 2 bases, 3 bases remained unmatched.

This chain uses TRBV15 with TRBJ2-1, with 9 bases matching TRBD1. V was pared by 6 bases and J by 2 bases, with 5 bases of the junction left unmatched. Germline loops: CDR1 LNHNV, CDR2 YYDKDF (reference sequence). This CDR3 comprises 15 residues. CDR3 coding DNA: TGTGCCACCAGAGGGTGGACAGGGGCCTACAATGAGCAGTTCTTC. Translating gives CATRGWTGAYNEQFF.

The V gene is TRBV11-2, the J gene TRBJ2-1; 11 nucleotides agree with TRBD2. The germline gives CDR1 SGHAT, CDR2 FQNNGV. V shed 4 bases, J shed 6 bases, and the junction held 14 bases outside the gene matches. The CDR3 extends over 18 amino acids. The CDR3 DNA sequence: TGTGCCAGCAGCTCACCATTAATCATAGCGGGGGGGCCCAATGAGCAGTTCTTC. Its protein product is CASSSPLIIAGGPNEQFF.

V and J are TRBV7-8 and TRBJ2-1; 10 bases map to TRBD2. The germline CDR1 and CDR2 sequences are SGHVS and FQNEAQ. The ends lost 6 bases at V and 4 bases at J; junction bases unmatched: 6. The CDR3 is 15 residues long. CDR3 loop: CASRSSGGTYNEQFF. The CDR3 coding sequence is TGTGCCAGCAGATCTAGCGGGGGCACGTACAATGAGCAGTTCTTC.

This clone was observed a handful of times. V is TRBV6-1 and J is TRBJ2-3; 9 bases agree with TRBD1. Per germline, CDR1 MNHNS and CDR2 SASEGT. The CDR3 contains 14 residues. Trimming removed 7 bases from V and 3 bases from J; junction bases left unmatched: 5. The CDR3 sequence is CASTLDRGTDTQYF. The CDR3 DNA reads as TGTGCCAGCACTCTGGACAGGGGAACAGATACGCAGTATTTT.

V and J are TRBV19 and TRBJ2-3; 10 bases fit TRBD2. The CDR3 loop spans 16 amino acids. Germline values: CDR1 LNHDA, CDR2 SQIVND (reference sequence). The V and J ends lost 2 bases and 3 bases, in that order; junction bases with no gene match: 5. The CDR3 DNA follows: TGTGCCAGTAGTATATCCCTAGCGGGAGCAACAGATACGCAGTATTTT. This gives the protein CASSISLAGATDTQYF.

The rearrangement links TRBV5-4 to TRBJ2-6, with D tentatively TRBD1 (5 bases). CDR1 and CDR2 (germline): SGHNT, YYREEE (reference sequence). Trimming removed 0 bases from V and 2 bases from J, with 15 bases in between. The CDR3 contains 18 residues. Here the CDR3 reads CASSLGVREYAGANVLTF. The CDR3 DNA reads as TGTGCCAGCAGCTTGGGGGTCAGGGAATATGCTGGGGCCAACGTCCTGACTTTC. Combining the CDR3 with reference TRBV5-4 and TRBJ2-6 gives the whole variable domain ETGVTQSPTHLIKTRGQQVTLRCSSQSGHNTVSWYQQALGQGPQFIFQYYREEENGRGNFPPRFSGLQFPNYSSELNVNALELDDSALYLCASSLGVREYAGANVLTFGAGSRLTVL.

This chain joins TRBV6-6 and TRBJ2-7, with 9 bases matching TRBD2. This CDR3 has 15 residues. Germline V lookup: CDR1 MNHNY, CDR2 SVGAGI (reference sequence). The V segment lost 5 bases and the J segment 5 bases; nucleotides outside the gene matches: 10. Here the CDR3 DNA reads TGTGCCAGCAGTCAGGCTGGCGGGAGGGCCCACGAGCAGTACTTC. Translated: CASSQAGGRAHEQYF.

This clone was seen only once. CDR3 loop: CASSSRYEQFF. The CDR3 DNA follows: TGTGCCAGCAGTTCTCGTTATGAGCAGTTCTTC. The chain combines TRBV6-5 with TRBJ2-1, with D unclear. This CDR3 has 11 residues. Germline loops: CDR1 MNHEY, CDR2 SVGAGI. Trimming left V 4 bases short and J 8 bases short, with 6 bases between.